The clone carrying this T cell receptor (beta chain) was detected many times. The target antigen is unknown. The sample is drawn from a study of T cells in Graves' hyperthyroidism and ophthalmopathy. Study-level points and caveats: Blood held most thyroid clonotypes expanded above 0.001 frequency. Prediction of ophthalmopathy progression came a median roughly 6.4 months pre-onset. The authors' 13 V-J model separated ophthalmopathy from stable hyperthyroidism.

Authors of the study amplified TCR beta CDR3 regions from RNA transcripts. The TCR CDR3 first-round RT-PCR relied on the HTBI primer set. MiXCR was run by TCRdb on the multiplex PCR reads, yielding one entry per CDR3 protein. This table has about 200,000 distinct CDR3 sequences, about a sixth appearing once. The length of the CDR3 is 15 residues. V dropped 4 bases and J dropped 7; count of bases not matched to a gene: 7. Germline values: CDR1 SGHRS, CDR2 YFSETQ. Fresh peripheral blood, around 9.2 ml of it, supplied the PBMCs. The rearrangement links TRBV5-1 to TRBJ1-4, with TRBD1 matching 10 bases. Input material: blood. The receptor was derived from a man aged 40-55 years with Graves' hyperthyroidism. The CDR3 DNA follows: TGCGCCAGCAGCGTAACCGGGACAGGGGTTGAAAAACTGTTTTTT. Its protein is CASSVTGTGVEKLFF.